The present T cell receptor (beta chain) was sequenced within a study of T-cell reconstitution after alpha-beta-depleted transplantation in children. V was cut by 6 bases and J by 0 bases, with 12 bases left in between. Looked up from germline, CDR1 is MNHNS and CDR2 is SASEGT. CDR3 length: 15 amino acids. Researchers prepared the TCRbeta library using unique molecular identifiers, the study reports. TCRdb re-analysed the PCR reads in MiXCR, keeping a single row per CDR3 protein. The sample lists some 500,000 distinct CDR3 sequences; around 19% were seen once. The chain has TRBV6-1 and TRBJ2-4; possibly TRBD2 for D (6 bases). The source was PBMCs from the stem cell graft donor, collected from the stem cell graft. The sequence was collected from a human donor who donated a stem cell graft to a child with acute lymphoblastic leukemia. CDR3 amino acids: CASRDSGLAKNIQYF. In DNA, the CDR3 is TGTGCCAGCAGGGATAGCGGCCTAGCCAAAAACATTCAGTACTTC.